Listed here is a single T cell receptor (beta chain). This entry belongs to a study of blood T cell repertoires in COVID-19. At the level of the study: COVID-19 samples from acute and convalescent phases originated in the United States, Italy and Spain.

Methods used by the authors: Amplified reference gene primers provided the basis for estimating nucleated cell counts. This table comes from immunoSEQ multiplex PCR, and its TCRdb copy is limited to in-frame clones, with some not included. The DNA gave D and trimming, while V, J and clone size come from that table. The sample yields 220,000 or so clones, 86% seen once. The CDR3 covers 14 residues. Trimming removed 7 bases from V and 3 bases from J; junction bases left unmatched: 6. Germline assignment: CDR1 SGHRS and CDR2 YFSETQ. The Seattle patients, enrolled during active infection, were followed longitudinally.

The sample comprised peripheral blood. This TCR was sampled from a woman aged 50 to 60 with COVID-19, enrolled during active disease. The V gene is TRBV5-1, the J gene TRBJ2-1; 8 bases are shared with TRBD1. CDR3 sequence reads: CASYTGGLYNEQFF. The CDR3 region has the DNA TGCGCCAGCTATACAGGGGGGCTCTACAATGAGCAGTTCTTC. Together with reference TRBV5-1 and TRBJ2-1, the CDR3 gives the full variable domain: KAGVTQTPRYLIKTRGQQVTLSCSPISGHRSVSWYQQTPGQGLQFLFEYFSETQRNKGNFPGRFSGRQFSNSRSEMNVSTLELGDSALYLCASYTGGLYNEQFFGPGTRLTVL.